The 23 T cell receptor beta chains presented below share a single source sample, sequenced in a study of blood T cell repertoires in COVID-19. The repertoire was sequenced with immunoSEQ multiplex PCR; TCRdb's copy has only in-frame clones and lacks some. Altogether 250,000 to 350,000 clones are present, roughly 86% being singletons, with the ten largest covering about 11%. Sequencing was performed on peripheral blood. The receptors derive from a woman aged 30 to 39 with COVID-19, enrolled during active disease.

The J gene is TRBJ1-6, the V gene TRBV19; TRBD1 agrees at 12 bases. V lost 6 bases, J lost 8 bases, and 8 bases stayed unmatched. The length of the CDR3 is 16 residues. CDR1 LNHDA and CDR2 SQIVND come from the germline V gene (reference sequence). DNA for the CDR3: TGTGCCAGTAGGCCGAGGGACAGGGGGCTATATTCACCCCTCCACTTT. Amino acids: CASRPRDRGLYSPLHF.

The rearrangement joins TRBV5-1 to TRBJ2-2; 7 positions agree with TRBD1. Trimming cost V 6 bases and J 0 bases; bases outside gene matches: 5. This CDR3 is 15 amino acids long. Germline V lookup: CDR1 SGHRS, CDR2 YFSETQ. CDR3 sequence reads: CASTPGTANTGELFF. CDR3 bases: TGCGCCAGCACCCCCGGGACAGCGAACACCGGGGAGCTGTTTTTT.

The genes are TRBV27 and TRBJ1-5, with D unresolved. V dropped 7 bases and J dropped 0 bases, with 10 bases sitting between them. There are 14 residues in the CDR3. Germline-derived CDR1 and CDR2 are MNHEY and SMNVEV (reference sequence). DNA for the CDR3: TGTGCCAGCAAGGCAGGATATAGCAATCAGCCCCAGCATTTT. It specifies CASKAGYSNQPQHF.

This chain links TRBV24-1 with TRBJ2-2, with a weak D call TRBD2 (6 bases). The CDR3 sequence is 13 residues long. Germline loops: CDR1 KGHDR, CDR2 SFDVKD. V was shortened by 4 bases and J by 5 bases, with 7 bases between the two germline ends. As DNA, the CDR3 is TGTGCCACCAGTGAAGGAGGGACCGGGGAGCTGTTTTTT. Its translation is CATSEGGTGELFF.

This chain connects TRBV6-6 to TRBJ1-1; weak D call: TRBD1 (6 bases). Germline values: CDR1 MNHNY, CDR2 SVGAGI (reference sequence). The V and J ends lost 6 bases and 6 bases respectively, with 20 bases between them. CDR3 length equals 15 residues. The CDR3 protein is CASSSDRTRAPEAFF. The CDR3 DNA is TGTGCCAGCAGCAGCGACAGGACCAGAGCCCCTGAAGCTTTCTTT.

In this sample, this clone turned up once. V and J are TRBV10-3 and TRBJ2-5; 15 bases match TRBD2. The CDR3 sequence is 16 residues long. Trimming took 6 bases from V and 4 from J; bases not matched to a gene: 6. Per germline, CDR1 ENHRY and CDR2 SYGVKD. The CDR3 coding sequence is TGTGCCATCAGCGGGACTAGCGGGAGGAGGATAGAGACCCAGTACTTC. It codes for CAISGTSGRRIETQYF.

The chain employs TRBV19 and TRBJ2-7, with D maybe TRBD2 (7 bases). The CDR3 spans 16 residues. V was shortened by 6 bases and J by 2 bases, with 20 bases between the two germline ends. Germline assignment: CDR1 LNHDA and CDR2 SQIVND (reference sequence). CDR3 amino acids: CASSYLAGAGAYEQYF. In DNA, the CDR3 is TGTGCCAGTAGCTATCTCGCGGGGGCAGGAGCCTACGAGCAGTACTTC.

This clone occurred once. The chain combines TRBV9 with TRBJ1-5, with no clear D. With 4 bases removed from V and 3 bases from J, the gap between germline ends came to 14 bases. The CDR3 is made up of 15 amino acids. Germline assignment: CDR1 SGDLS and CDR2 YYNGEE. The CDR3 region is CASSPWGDYNQPQHF. The DNA for the CDR3 is TGTGCCAGCAGCCCCTGGGGAGACTACAATCAGCCCCAGCATTTT.

The chain recombines TRBV2 with TRBJ2-5; weak D call: TRBD2 (6 bases). Per germline, CDR1 SNHLY and CDR2 FYNNEI. The CDR3 runs 13 residues. V lost 5 bases and J lost 4, with 11 bases in between. CDR3 DNA sequence: TGTGCCAGCAGTCGTGACGGGGGAGAGACCCAGTACTTC. Translating gives CASSRDGGETQYF. Complete variable domain (other parts from reference TRBV2 and TRBJ2-5): EPEVTQTPSHQVTQMGQEVILRCVPISNHLYFYWYRQILGQKVEFLVSFYNNEISEKSEIFDDQFSVERPDGSNFTLKIRSTKLEDSAMYFCASSRDGGETQYFGPGTRLLVL.

This chain links TRBV6-1 with TRBJ1-3; D remains ambiguous. V was clipped by 0 bases and J by 0 bases, with 12 bases between them. Germline lookup yields CDR1 MNHNS and CDR2 SASEGT. This CDR3 is built from 17 residues. The CDR3 spells CASSEAGPSSSGNTIYF. The CDR3, as DNA: TGTGCCAGCAGTGAAGCAGGTCCTTCTAGCTCTGGAAACACCATATATTTT.

The chain is built from TRBV9 and TRBJ2-5; 9 bases agree with TRBD1. The V gene's germline CDR1 is SGDLS and CDR2 YYNGEE. The length of the CDR3 is 15 residues. Losses at the gene ends were 4 bases for V and 5 bases for J; bases not matched to a gene: 9. DNA for the CDR3: TGTGCCAGCAGCCTTCGACAGGGGGGGTTGGAGACCCAGTACTTC. The encoded protein is CASSLRQGGLETQYF.

This clone was detected a few times. The chain uses TRBV5-1 and TRBJ1-4, with 7 bases lining up with TRBD1. After removal of 2 bases from V and 7 bases from J, the junction contained 5 bases not matched to a gene. The length of the CDR3 is 14 residues. Germline V gives CDR1 SGHRS, CDR2 YFSETQ. CDR3 bases: TGCGCCAGCAGCTTAGACGACAGGGTTGAAAAACTGTTTTTT. Translated: CASSLDDRVEKLFF. The variable domain in full, completed from reference TRBV5-1 and TRBJ1-4, reads KAGVTQTPRYLIKTRGQQVTLSCSPISGHRSVSWYQQTPGQGLQFLFEYFSETQRNKGNFPGRFSGRQFSNSRSEMNVSTLELGDSALYLCASSLDDRVEKLFFGSGTQLSVL.

DNA of the CDR3: TGTGCCAGCAGCGTAGCTTCAGGGATGAACACTGAAGCTTTCTTT. This encodes CASSVASGMNTEAFF. J is TRBJ1-1 and V is TRBV9; a possible D gene is TRBD1 (5 bases). Germline V gene data show CDR1 as SGDLS and CDR2 as YYNGEE. Trimming took off 0 bases at V and 0 bases at J, with 9 bases between the two ends. The CDR3 is 15 residues long.

The chain links TRBV11-2 to TRBJ1-1; tentatively, D is TRBD1 (5 bases). CDR1 and CDR2 from the germline V gene are SGHAT and FQNNGV. The germline V and J ends were trimmed by 4 bases and 4 bases, with 10 bases remaining between them. The CDR3 runs to 13 residues. CDR3 loop: CASSSGTGTEAFF. CDR3 sequence (DNA): TGTGCCAGCAGCTCAGGGACTGGCACTGAAGCTTTCTTT.

The rearrangement links TRBV25-1 to TRBJ2-1, with D uncertain. CDR3 length equals 12 residues. Trimming removed 8 bases at V and 0 bases at J, with 5 bases between. Germline V gene data show CDR1 as MGHDK and CDR2 as SYGVNS. The CDR3 coding sequence is TGTGCCAGCCGTAACTCCTACAATGAGCAGTTCTTC. Its translation is CASRNSYNEQFF.

The chain links TRBV12-5 to TRBJ1-5; D remains ambiguous. The CDR3 spans 18 residues. Germline loops: CDR1 LGHNT, CDR2 FRNRAP. The V end lost 1 base, the J end lost 0 bases, and 16 bases lay between the germline ends. The chain's CDR3 is CASGLAPGPGYSNQPQHF. CDR3 bases: TGTGCTAGTGGTTTGGCCCCAGGTCCCGGTTATAGCAATCAGCCCCAGCATTTT.

The chain couples TRBV9 to TRBJ1-2; D not resolved. The CDR3 is made up of 11 amino acids. The germline gives CDR1 SGDLS, CDR2 YYNGEE. V was pared by 2 bases and J by 13 bases, with 12 bases between. The CDR3: CASSVGWRATF. The CDR3 DNA sequence: TGTGCCAGCAGCGTCGGGTGGAGGGCCACCTTC.

The chain links TRBV7-6 to TRBJ2-1; D perhaps matches TRBD1 (5 bases). CDR1 and CDR2 from the germline V gene are SGHVS and FNYEAQ. The V end was cut by 5 bases, the J end by 0 bases, with 11 bases between. The CDR3 is made up of 15 amino acids. The CDR3 DNA sequence: TGTGCCAGCAGCAAGGGGCTTAGCTCCTACAATGAGCAGTTCTTC. It encodes CASSKGLSSYNEQFF. The full variable domain, completed using reference TRBV7-6 and TRBJ2-1, is GAGVSQSPRYKVTKRGQDVALRCDPISGHVSLYWYRQALGQGPEFLTYFNYEAQQDKSGLPNDRFSAERPEGSISTLTIQRTEQRDSAMYRCASSKGLSSYNEQFFGPGTRLTVL.

A few counts support this clone. The J gene is TRBJ2-6, the V gene TRBV4-3, with 7 bases fitting TRBD2. Trimming removed 1 base from V and 1 base from J; junction bases left unmatched: 1. In germline, CDR1 is LGHNA, CDR2 YSLEER. The CDR3 is 16 residues long. CDR3 sequence reads: CASSQVRGSGANVLTF. CDR3 nucleotides: TGCGCCAGCAGCCAAGTGCGGGGGTCTGGGGCCAACGTCCTGACTTTC.

This chain connects TRBV28 to TRBJ2-1; TRBD2 matches 14 bases. The V gene's germline CDR1 is MDHEN and CDR2 SYDVKM. The CDR3 loop spans 15 amino acids. Trimming took 7 bases from V and 9 from J; bases not matched to a gene: 8. The CDR3 region has the DNA TGTGCCAGCACTACGGGACTAGCGGGAGTTCGTGAGCAGTTCTTC. Translating gives CASTTGLAGVREQFF.

The chain has TRBV9 and TRBJ2-7; possible D gene TRBD2, 5 bases. V was trimmed by 4 bases and J by 0 bases, leaving 11 bases between them. Germline assignment: CDR1 SGDLS and CDR2 YYNGEE. The CDR3 is 14 amino acids. This CDR3 reads CASSPVGASYEQYF. The CDR3 coding sequence is TGTGCCAGCAGCCCTGTGGGAGCCTCCTACGAGCAGTACTTC. Full variable domain (outside the CDR3, taken from reference TRBV9 and TRBJ2-7): DSGVTQTPKHLITATGQRVTLRCSPRSGDLSVYWYQQSLDQGLQFLIQYYNGEERAKGNILERFSAQQFPDLHSELNLSSLELGDSALYFCASSPVGASYEQYFGPGTRLTVT.

The chain carries TRBV19 and TRBJ1-2; D remains unclear. CDR3 length: 13 residues. The V gene's germline CDR1 is LNHDA and CDR2 SQIVND (reference sequence). The V and J ends lost 1 base and 6 bases respectively, with 9 bases between them. This chain's CDR3 is CASSIVGVDGYTF. In nucleotides, the CDR3 is TGTGCCAGTAGTATAGTCGGAGTGGATGGCTACACCTTC.

The rearrangement uses TRBV28 and TRBJ2-2; 8 bases line up with TRBD2. The junction had 4 bases not matched to a gene; V was cut back by 3 bases and J by 1 base. This CDR3 has 16 residues. Germline V lookup: CDR1 MDHEN, CDR2 SYDVKM. The CDR3 DNA follows: TGTGCCAGCAGTTTGGGACTAGAAATGAACACCGGGGAGCTGTTTTTT. It yields the protein CASSLGLEMNTGELFF.